Below are 16 T cell receptor beta chains sequenced from a single sample in a study of T cells in Graves' hyperthyroidism and ophthalmopathy. Authors of the study amplified TCR beta CDR3 regions from RNA transcripts. RT-PCR in the first round (using the HTBI primer set) targeted the TCR CDR3. In TCRdb, the multiplex PCR reads were re-called with MiXCR into one record per CDR3 protein. The table lists 300,000 to 450,000 distinct CDR3 sequences, approximately 15% of them singletons. The sequencing input was blood. The source is a woman in her fifties or sixties with Graves' hyperthyroidism.

This clonotype was seen ten or more times. The rearrangement links TRBV27 to TRBJ2-5; 10 bases agree with TRBD1. The CDR3 has 16 amino acids. J lost 5 bases, V lost 5 bases, and 11 bases had no gene match. Germline V lookup: CDR1 MNHEY, CDR2 SMNVEV (reference sequence). As DNA, the CDR3 is TGTGCCAGCAGTCCGTTGGGACAGGGGCGCGAGGAGACCCAGTACTTC. It encodes CASSPLGQGREETQYF.

The chain joins TRBV19 to TRBJ1-2; tentative D call: TRBD1 (6 bases). Trimming stripped 11 bases from V and 0 bases from J, with 16 bases between. This CDR3 has 14 amino acids. Germline V CDR1 and CDR2: LNHDA, SQIVND (reference sequence). The CDR3 bases are TGTGCCTGCAGACCGGGGGCAGCTAACTATGGCTACACCTTC. This encodes CACRPGAANYGYTF. The full variable domain, completed using reference TRBV19 and TRBJ1-2, is DGGITQSPKYLFRKEGQNVTLSCEQNLNHDAMYWYRQDPGQGLRLIYYSQIVNDFQKGDIAEGYSVSREKKESFPLTVTSAQKNPTAFYLCACRPGAANYGYTFGSGTRLTVV.

This clonotype was picked up many times. The chain uses TRBV20-1 and TRBJ2-7; maybe TRBD2 (5 bases). This CDR3 region has 12 residues. Germline-derived CDR1 and CDR2 are DFQATT and SNEGSKA (reference sequence). V dropped 3 bases and J dropped 1 base, with 7 bases sitting between them. The CDR3 DNA sequence: TGCAGTGCTAGCACTAGTTCCTACGAGCAGTACTTC. Encoded protein: CSASTSSYEQYF.

This clonotype was recorded at least ten times. The chain recombines TRBV6-1 with TRBJ2-7; perhaps TRBD1 as D (6 bases). From germline, CDR1 is MNHNS and CDR2 SASEGT. The CDR3 spans 12 residues. The V end lost 7 bases, the J end lost 2 bases, and 9 bases lay between the germline ends. CDR3 region: CASTRGPYEQYF. The CDR3 nucleotides are TGTGCCAGCACCAGGGGCCCCTACGAGCAGTACTTC.

Notes on this clonotype: This sequence may be a read error, since a much larger clone differs from it by one base. The rearrangement links TRBV20-1 to TRBJ2-5; D is possibly TRBD1 or TRBD2 (6 bases each). Between the trimmed V and J ends, which lost 2 bases and 2 bases, there was a span of 12 bases. The CDR3 spans 14 residues. CDR1 and CDR2 from the germline V gene are DFQATT and SNEGSKA (reference sequence). CDR3 sequence reads: CSARRLGGQETQYF. CDR3 bases: TGCAGTGCTAGAAGACTAGGGGGGCAAGAGACCCAGTACTTC.

This clonotype has a count of ten or more. V gene TRBV28 combines with J gene TRBJ2-7, with D possibly called TRBD1 or TRBD2 (5 bases each). The CDR3 totals 13 residues. V lost 7 bases and J 9 bases, leaving 19 bases between the germline ends. Germline-derived CDR1 and CDR2 are MDHEN and SYDVKM. The CDR3 DNA follows: TGTGCCAGCACCTTGACCGGGGCTCAGGGGCAGTACTTC. Protein product: CASTLTGAQGQYF. Full variable domain (outside the CDR3, taken from reference TRBV28 and TRBJ2-7): DVKVTQSSRYLVKRTGEKVFLECVQDMDHENMFWYRQDPGLGLRLIYFSYDVKMKEKGDIPEGYSVSREKKERFSLILESASTNQTSMYLCASTLTGAQGQYFGPGTRLTVT.

This clonotype was recorded many times. The chain carries TRBV13 and TRBJ2-7; possible D gene TRBD2, 5 bases. Germline CDR1 is PRHDT and CDR2 is FYEKMQ (reference sequence). Trimming cost V 1 base and J 0 bases, with 16 bases left between them. This CDR3 contains 17 residues. The CDR3 is CASSLASFQEGSYEQYF. As DNA, the CDR3 is TGTGCCAGCAGCTTAGCTTCCTTCCAAGAGGGCTCCTACGAGCAGTACTTC.

J is TRBJ2-2 and V is TRBV5-1; D possibly corresponds to TRBD1 (6 bases). Germline loops: CDR1 SGHRS, CDR2 YFSETQ. Trimming cost V 4 bases and J 0 bases, with 13 bases left between them. CDR3 size: 16 residues. The CDR3 loop is CASSPADRSNTGELFF. CDR3 coding DNA: TGCGCCAGCAGCCCAGCCGACAGGTCGAACACCGGGGAGCTGTTTTTT.

The table lists this clonotype with many counts. The gene calls are TRBV30 and TRBJ1-5, with D perhaps matching TRBD1 (6 bases). V lost 8 bases and J 7 bases, leaving 18 bases between the germline ends. CDR1 is GTSNPN, CDR2 SVGIG, per germline (reference sequence). This CDR3 region has 13 residues. The CDR3 DNA follows: TGTGCCGCCAACCGTAACAGGGACCAGCCCCAGCATTTT. Residues: CAANRNRDQPQHF.

This clonotype came up many times. The chain carries TRBV3-1 and TRBJ2-7, with 7 bases matching TRBD2. V was clipped by 7 bases and J by 4 bases; unmatched bases: 13. The CDR3 has 15 residues. Germline V gives CDR1 LGHDT, CDR2 YNNKEL (reference sequence). CDR3 sequence reads: CASTLGLAVTYEQYF. The CDR3 nucleotides read TGTGCCAGCACCCTAGGGCTAGCGGTAACGTACGAGCAGTACTTC.

The gene calls are TRBV29-1 and TRBJ2-3; D not certain. Germline V CDR1 and CDR2: SQVTM, ANQGSEA. The V end lost 8 bases, the J end lost 0 bases, and 15 bases lay between the germline ends. CDR3 size: 14 residues. CDR3 nucleotides: TGCAGCACGAACCGGGCTCCTAGCACAGATACGCAGTATTTT. Translation: CSTNRAPSTDTQYF.

This clonotype was seen only once. The rearrangement joins TRBV2 to TRBJ1-6; D is unresolved. This CDR3 is built from 13 residues. Germline V lookup: CDR1 SNHLY, CDR2 FYNNEI. V gave up 7 bases and J gave up 13 bases, with 17 bases separating them. CDR3 loop: CASTPRGWTPLHF. CDR3 sequence (DNA): TGTGCCAGCACGCCTCGCGGGTGGACGCCCCTCCACTTT. Together with reference TRBV2 and TRBJ1-6, the CDR3 gives the full variable domain: EPEVTQTPSHQVTQMGQEVILRCVPISNHLYFYWYRQILGQKVEFLVSFYNNEISEKSEIFDDQFSVERPDGSNFTLKIRSTKLEDSAMYFCASTPRGWTPLHFGNGTRLTVT.

This clonotype was counted at least ten times. The chain couples TRBV11-2 to TRBJ2-1; no definite D call. This CDR3 spans 13 amino acids. The ends were cut back, 1 base at V and 8 bases at J, with 9 bases in the middle. Germline loops: CDR1 SGHAT, CDR2 FQNNGV. CDR3 sequence: CASSLVLFDEQFF. The CDR3 DNA is TGTGCCAGCAGCTTAGTTCTCTTTGATGAGCAGTTCTTC.

This clonotype was observed many times. The genes are TRBV24-1 and TRBJ2-7; perhaps TRBD1 as D (5 bases). The germline V gene encodes CDR1 KGHDR and CDR2 SFDVKD. This CDR3 contains 14 residues. V lost 3 bases, J lost 1 base, and 9 bases lay in between. CDR3: CATSDAGLSYEQYF. The CDR3 nucleotides read TGTGCCACCAGTGATGCAGGGTTGTCCTACGAGCAGTACTTC.

In this sample, this clonotype turned up many times. This chain uses TRBV6-1 with TRBJ1-2; 8 bases match TRBD1. Losses at the gene ends were 0 bases for V and 3 bases for J; bases not matched to a gene: 6. CDR1 is MNHNS and CDR2 is SASEGT in the germline V gene. The CDR3 extends over 16 amino acids. CDR3 nucleotide sequence: TGTGCCAGCAGTGAAGCTGCGACAGGGGACCACTATGGCTACACCTTC. This sequence encodes CASSEAATGDHYGYTF.

This clonotype was seen a handful of times. The chain combines TRBV5-1 with TRBJ2-7; 8 nucleotides match TRBD2. The ends lost 2 bases at V and 3 bases at J; junction bases unmatched: 10. The CDR3 covers 16 residues. Germline V lookup: CDR1 SGHRS, CDR2 YFSETQ. The CDR3, as DNA: TGCGCCAGCAGCTTAGATGGTAGTAGCGGGATCTACGAGCAGTACTTC. It yields the protein CASSLDGSSGIYEQYF.